This TCR beta chain was recorded in a study of blood T cell repertoires in COVID-19. The CDR3 contains 15 residues. The ends lost 5 bases at V and 4 bases at J; junction bases unmatched: 4. Germline values: CDR1 MNHEY, CDR2 SVGAGI. Generated by immunoSEQ multiplex PCR, the TCRdb table keeps only in-frame clones and is missing some. The sample lists some 99,000 clones, about 80% occurring once. The chain carries TRBV6-5 and TRBJ2-7; 14 bases are a match to TRBD2. Sequencing was performed on peripheral blood. The receptor was isolated from a man between 65 and 79 years old with acute or convalescent COVID-19. CDR3 in amino acids: CASSLRLAGGYEQYF. The CDR3 coding sequence is TGTGCCAGCAGTCTCCGACTAGCGGGAGGGTACGAGCAGTACTTC.